Listed below are T cell receptor beta chains from one sample, sequenced in a study of vaccination effects on CD4 cells after COVID-19. Clones were read by immunoSEQ multiplex PCR, and TCRdb kept only the in-frame ones, dropping some. This sample has 40,000 to 55,000 clones, with roughly four fifths found just once. Their specific antigens are unknown. The specimen was CD4+ T cells from PBMCs cultured without peptide, collected before COVID-19 vaccination. All receptors derive from a human donor who had a prior SARS-CoV-2 infection. Each CDR3 is given with its conserved first and last residue. Each record gives: J gene, D gene, V gene, clone size, CDR3 DNA, CDR3 protein. A D gene is named only where the DNA matches it firmly. Clone size is not always given. Where it is, it says once, few, many or a class for expanded clones.

TRBJ2-7	.	TRBV19	.	TGTGCCAGTAGTAGCACTACCAAAGGGGGATACGAGCAGTACTTC	CASSSTTKGGYEQYF
TRBJ2-7	.	TRBV6-5	.	TGTGCCAGCAGTTCCCCGGGCCAGAAGGACGAGCAGTACTTC	CASSSPGQKDEQYF
TRBJ1-2	.	TRBV3-1/TRBV3-2	.	TGTGCCAGCAGCCAAAGAGGGGACCAGTTTCTCTATGGCTACACCTTC	CASSQRGDQFLYGYTF
TRBJ2-1	TRBD2	TRBV27	.	TGTGCCAGCAGTTTAAGGGCGCTAGCGGGGGCCGGGGGGAAAAGAACCGATGAGCAGTTCTTC	CASSLRALAGAGGKRTDEQFF
TRBJ2-7	TRBD2	TRBV19	.	TGTGCCAGTAGCAGGGACTACCGCTACGAGCAGTACTTC	CASSRDYRYEQYF
TRBJ2-1	.	TRBV25-1	.	TGTGCCAGCAGTGAGGTGGGTTTCGGTGAGCAGTTCTTC	CASSEVGFGEQFF
TRBJ2-7	TRBD1	TRBV18	.	TGTGCCAGCTCAACTACCGGGACAGGGATATCGGAGTACTTC	CASSTTGTGISEYF
TRBJ2-1	.	TRBV4-1	once	TGCGCCAGCAGCCAAGCGCCCCTGGGGGCGAATGAGCAGTTCTTC	CASSQAPLGANEQFF
TRBJ1-4	.	TRBV18	.	TGTGCCAGCTCACCAGGTTCGGATGAAAAACTGTTTTTT	CASSPGSDEKLFF
TRBJ1-5	TRBD1	TRBV2	.	TGTGCCAGCAGTGGCGACAGGGGGCATCGTCAGCCCCAGCATTTT	CASSGDRGHRQPQHF
TRBJ2-7	.	TRBV7-3	few	TGTGCCAGCAGCTTAAGTCCCACCTACGAGCAGTACTTC	CASSLSPTYEQYF
TRBJ2-5	TRBD2	TRBV6-5	.	TGTGCCAGCAGTACTAGCGACCAAGAGACCCAGTACTTC	CASSTSDQETQYF
TRBJ2-2	TRBD2	TRBV29-1	.	TGCAGCGTTGCACTAGCGGGGCTGAACACCGGGGAGCTGTTTTTT	CSVALAGLNTGELFF
TRBJ1-3	.	TRBV9	.	TGTGCCAGCAGCGTAGAGGCCAGGGACCGAAACACCATATATTTT	CASSVEARDRNTIYF
TRBJ2-7	.	TRBV3-1/TRBV3-2	.	TGTGCCAGCAGCCAAGGGCCTAGTTTTTTAGAGGGCTCCTACGAGCAGTACTTC	CASSQGPSFLEGSYEQYF
TRBJ1-3	.	TRBV9	few	TGTGCCAGCAGCTCGACTTTCCCGGGACGCAGCTCTGGAAACACCATATATTTT	CASSSTFPGRSSGNTIYF
TRBJ1-1	TRBD1	TRBV5-1	few	TGCGCCAGCAGCCTTAGACCACAGGGGGATTACACTGAAGCTTTCTTT	CASSLRPQGDYTEAFF
TRBJ1-3	.	TRBV7-3	.	TGTGCCAGCCTGCAAGGAGCTGGAAACACCATATATTTT	CASLQGAGNTIYF
TRBJ1-6	.	TRBV11-2	few	TGTGCCAGCAGCTTAGTCTCCTATAATTCACCCCTCCACTTT	CASSLVSYNSPLHF
TRBJ1-4	.	TRBV27	.	TGTGCCACTGGATCGGGGTGGGGTGAAAAACTGTTTTTT	CATGSGWGEKLFF
TRBJ2-5	.	TRBV7-2	.	TGTGCCAGCAGCCTGAATAGGGGGGGGGAGGAGACCCAGTACTTC	CASSLNRGGEETQYF
TRBJ1-1	TRBD1	TRBV7-9	.	TGTGCCAGCAGCCTAGGGGGCGGGGTCGCTGAAGCTTTCTTT	CASSLGGGVAEAFF
TRBJ1-2	.	TRBV25-1	.	TGTGCCAGCAGTGAAGCAGGCAGGGTAGGTGGCTACACCTTC	CASSEAGRVGGYTF
TRBJ2-3	.	TRBV19	.	TGTGCCAGTAGCCGGGAGCGAGTGGGAGATACGCAGTATTTT	CASSRERVGDTQYF